This T cell receptor (beta chain) came from a study of shared clonotypes between healthy human individuals. Study-wide findings and caveats: Clonotypes shared by all four sorted-subset donors had higher generation probabilities than non-shared clonotypes. Inspection by rarefaction showed sorted-subset sequencing to be incomplete despite large depth. Naive subsets tended to show greater estimated richness than memory subsets.

The naive CD8 population came from CD45RO-negative cells selected for CCR7, without terminally differentiated effector memory CD45RA+ cells. Per germline, CDR1 LNHDA and CDR2 SQIVND (reference sequence). The CDR3 consists of 18 residues. J was trimmed by 1 base and V by 4 bases; bases with no gene match: 6. With respect to this clone: Its cognate antigen is unknown.

The protocol was immunoSEQ multiplex PCR, while the TCRdb copy is restricted to in-frame clones and leaves out a portion. The table lists about 2 million clones, around 96% of them singletons. The TCR originated in a man younger than 30 in good health. The chain joins TRBV19 to TRBJ2-5; 16 bases map to TRBD2. What was sequenced was naive CD8+ T cells sorted from blood. The CDR3 loop is CASSKGTSGREIQETQYF. The CDR3, as DNA: TGTGCCAGTAGTAAAGGGACTAGCGGGAGGGAGATCCAAGAGACCCAGTACTTC. Full variable domain (rest looked up from reference TRBV19 and TRBJ2-5): DGGITQSPKYLFRKEGQNVTLSCEQNLNHDAMYWYRQDPGQGLRLIYYSQIVNDFQKGDIAEGYSVSREKKESFPLTVTSAQKNPTAFYLCASSKGTSGREIQETQYFGPGTRLLVL.